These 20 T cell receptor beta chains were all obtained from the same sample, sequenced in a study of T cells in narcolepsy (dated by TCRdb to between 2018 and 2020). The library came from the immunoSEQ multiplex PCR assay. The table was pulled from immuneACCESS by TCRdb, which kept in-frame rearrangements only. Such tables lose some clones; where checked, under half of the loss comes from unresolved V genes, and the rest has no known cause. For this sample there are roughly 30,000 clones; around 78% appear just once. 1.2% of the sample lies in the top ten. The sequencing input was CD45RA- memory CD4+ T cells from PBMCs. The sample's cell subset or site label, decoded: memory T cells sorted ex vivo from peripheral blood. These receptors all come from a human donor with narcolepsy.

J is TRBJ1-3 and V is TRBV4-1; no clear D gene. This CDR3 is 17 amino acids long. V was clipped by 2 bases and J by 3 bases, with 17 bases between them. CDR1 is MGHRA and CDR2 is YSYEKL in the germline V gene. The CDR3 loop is CASSQLDMLAYGNTIYF. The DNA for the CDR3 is TGCGCCAGCAGCCAACTTGACATGCTGGCTTATGGAAACACCATATATTTT.

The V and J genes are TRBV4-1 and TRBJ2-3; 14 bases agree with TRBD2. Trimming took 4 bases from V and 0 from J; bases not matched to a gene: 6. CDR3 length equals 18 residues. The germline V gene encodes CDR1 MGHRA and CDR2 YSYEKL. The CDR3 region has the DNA TGCGCCAGCAGCCTCGGGACTAGCGGGGGTTATAGCACAGATACGCAGTATTTT. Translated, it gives CASSLGTSGGYSTDTQYF.

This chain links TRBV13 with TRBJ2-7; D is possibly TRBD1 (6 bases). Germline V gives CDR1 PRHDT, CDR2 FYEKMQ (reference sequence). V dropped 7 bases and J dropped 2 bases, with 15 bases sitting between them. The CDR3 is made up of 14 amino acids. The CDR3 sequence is CASTLPQGTYEQYF. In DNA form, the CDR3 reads TGTGCCAGCACCCTGCCTCAGGGGACCTACGAGCAGTACTTC.

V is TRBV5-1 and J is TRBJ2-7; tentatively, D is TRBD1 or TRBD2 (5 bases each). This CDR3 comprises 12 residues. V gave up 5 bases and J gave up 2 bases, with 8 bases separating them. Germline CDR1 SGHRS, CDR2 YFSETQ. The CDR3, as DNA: TGCGCCAGCAGTTCGGGGCCCTACGAGCAGTACTTC. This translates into CASSSGPYEQYF.

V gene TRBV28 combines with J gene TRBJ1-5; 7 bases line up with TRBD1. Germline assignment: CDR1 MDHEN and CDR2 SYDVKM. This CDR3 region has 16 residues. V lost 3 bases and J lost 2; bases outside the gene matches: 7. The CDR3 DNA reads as TGTGCCAGCAGTTTTATGACAGGGAAACGCAATCAGCCCCAGCATTTT. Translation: CASSFMTGKRNQPQHF.

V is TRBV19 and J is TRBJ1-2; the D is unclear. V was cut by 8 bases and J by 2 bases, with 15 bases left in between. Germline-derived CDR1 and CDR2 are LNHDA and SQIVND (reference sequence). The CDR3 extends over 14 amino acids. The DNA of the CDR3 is TGTGCCAGTGCACGATCGGTAGGAAACTATGGCTACACCTTC. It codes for CASARSVGNYGYTF. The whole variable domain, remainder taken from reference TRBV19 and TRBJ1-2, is DGGITQSPKYLFRKEGQNVTLSCEQNLNHDAMYWYRQDPGQGLRLIYYSQIVNDFQKGDIAEGYSVSREKKESFPLTVTSAQKNPTAFYLCASARSVGNYGYTFGSGTRLTVV.

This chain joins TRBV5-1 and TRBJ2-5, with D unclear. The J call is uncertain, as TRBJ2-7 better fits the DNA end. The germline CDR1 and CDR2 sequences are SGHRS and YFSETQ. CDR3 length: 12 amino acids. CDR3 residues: CASSLAPYEQYF. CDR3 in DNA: TGCGCCAGCAGCTTGGCCCCTTACGAGCAGTACTTC.

CDR3 in DNA: TGTGCCAGCAGCGTAGGACGGGGGGGATATGGCTACACCTTC. Amino acids: CASSVGRGGYGYTF. The chain carries TRBV9 and TRBJ1-2, with D possibly matching TRBD1 (5 bases). Germline V gene data show CDR1 as SGDLS and CDR2 as YYNGEE. This CDR3 is 14 amino acids long. Trimming cost V 0 bases and J 5 bases, with 11 bases left between them.

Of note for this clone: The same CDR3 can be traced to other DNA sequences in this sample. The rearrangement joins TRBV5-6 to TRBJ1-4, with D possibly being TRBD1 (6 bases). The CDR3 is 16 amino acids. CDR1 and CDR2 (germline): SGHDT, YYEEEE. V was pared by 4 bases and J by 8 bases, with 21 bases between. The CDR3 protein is CASSETGRRGEEKLFF. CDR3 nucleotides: TGTGCCAGCAGCGAAACGGGGCGCAGGGGCGAAGAAAAACTGTTTTTT.

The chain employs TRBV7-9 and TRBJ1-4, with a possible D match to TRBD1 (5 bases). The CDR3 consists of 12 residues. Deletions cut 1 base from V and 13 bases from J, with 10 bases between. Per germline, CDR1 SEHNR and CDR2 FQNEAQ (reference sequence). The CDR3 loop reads CASSLGEGRLFF. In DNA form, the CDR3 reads TGTGCCAGCAGCTTAGGGGAGGGGCGACTGTTTTTT.

The CDR3 here is CASSPKSADRGRRGYTF. The CDR3 bases are TGTGCCAGCAGCCCTAAGAGTGCGGACAGGGGACGGCGAGGCTACACCTTC. This rearrangement joins TRBV7-9 to TRBJ1-2, with TRBD1 matching 9 bases. The germline V gene encodes CDR1 SEHNR and CDR2 FQNEAQ (reference sequence). The CDR3 is made up of 17 amino acids. Losses at the gene ends were 5 bases for V and 8 bases for J; bases not matched to a gene: 18.

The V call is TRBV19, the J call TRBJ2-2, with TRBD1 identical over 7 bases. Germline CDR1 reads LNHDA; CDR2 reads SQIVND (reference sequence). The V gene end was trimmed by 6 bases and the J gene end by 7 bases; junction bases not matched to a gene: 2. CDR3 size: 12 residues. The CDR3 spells CASRAGGGELFF. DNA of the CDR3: TGTGCCAGTAGGGCAGGGGGCGGGGAGCTGTTTTTT. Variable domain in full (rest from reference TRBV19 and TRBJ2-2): DGGITQSPKYLFRKEGQNVTLSCEQNLNHDAMYWYRQDPGQGLRLIYYSQIVNDFQKGDIAEGYSVSREKKESFPLTVTSAQKNPTAFYLCASRAGGGELFFGEGSRLTVL.

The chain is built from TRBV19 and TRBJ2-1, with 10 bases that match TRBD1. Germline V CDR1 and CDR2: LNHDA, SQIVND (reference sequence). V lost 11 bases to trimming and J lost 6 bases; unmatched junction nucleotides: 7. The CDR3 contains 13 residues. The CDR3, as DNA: TGTGCCTCTTCGGACAGGGGGAGCAATGAGCAGTTCTTC. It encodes CASSDRGSNEQFF.

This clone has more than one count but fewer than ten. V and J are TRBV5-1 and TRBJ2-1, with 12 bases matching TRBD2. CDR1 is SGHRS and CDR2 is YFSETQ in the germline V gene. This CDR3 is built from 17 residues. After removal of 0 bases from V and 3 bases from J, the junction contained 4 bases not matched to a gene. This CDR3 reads CASSLASGRAIYNEQFF. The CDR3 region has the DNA TGCGCCAGCAGCTTGGCTAGCGGGAGGGCCATCTACAATGAGCAGTTCTTC.

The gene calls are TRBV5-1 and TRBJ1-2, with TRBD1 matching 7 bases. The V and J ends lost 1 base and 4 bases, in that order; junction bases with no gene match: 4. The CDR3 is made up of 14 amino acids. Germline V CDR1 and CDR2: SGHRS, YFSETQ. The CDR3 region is CASSLTGVLYGYTF. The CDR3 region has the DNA TGCGCCAGCAGCTTGACAGGGGTCCTCTATGGCTACACCTTC. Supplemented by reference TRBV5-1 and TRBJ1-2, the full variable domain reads KAGVTQTPRYLIKTRGQQVTLSCSPISGHRSVSWYQQTPGQGLQFLFEYFSETQRNKGNFPGRFSGRQFSNSRSEMNVSTLELGDSALYLCASSLTGVLYGYTFGSGTRLTVV.

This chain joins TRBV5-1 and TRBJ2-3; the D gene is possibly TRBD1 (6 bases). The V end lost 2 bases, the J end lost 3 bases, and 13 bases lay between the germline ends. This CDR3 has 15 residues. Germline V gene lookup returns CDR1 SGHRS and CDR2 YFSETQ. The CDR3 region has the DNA TGCGCCAGCAGCTTACAGGGTAAAGTGACAGATACGCAGTATTTT. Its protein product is CASSLQGKVTDTQYF.

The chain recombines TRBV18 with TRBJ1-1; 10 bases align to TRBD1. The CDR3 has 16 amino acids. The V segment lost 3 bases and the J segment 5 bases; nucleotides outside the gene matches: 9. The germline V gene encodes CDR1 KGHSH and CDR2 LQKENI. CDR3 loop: CASSPLTGGEGTEAFF. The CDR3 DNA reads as TGTGCCAGCTCACCCCTGACAGGGGGCGAAGGGACTGAAGCTTTCTTT.

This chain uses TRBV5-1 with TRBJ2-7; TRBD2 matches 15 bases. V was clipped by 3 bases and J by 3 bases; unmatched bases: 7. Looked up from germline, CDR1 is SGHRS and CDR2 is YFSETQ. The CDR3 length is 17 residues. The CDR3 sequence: CASSWTSGRAGFYEQYF. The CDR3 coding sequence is TGCGCCAGCAGCTGGACTAGCGGGAGGGCCGGGTTCTACGAGCAGTACTTC.

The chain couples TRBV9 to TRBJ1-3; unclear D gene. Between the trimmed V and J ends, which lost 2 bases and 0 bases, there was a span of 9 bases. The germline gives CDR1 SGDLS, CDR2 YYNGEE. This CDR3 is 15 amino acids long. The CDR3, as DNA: TGTGCCAGCAGCGTCGGGGTAAACTCTGGAAACACCATATATTTT. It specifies CASSVGVNSGNTIYF. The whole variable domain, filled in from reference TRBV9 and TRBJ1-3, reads DSGVTQTPKHLITATGQRVTLRCSPRSGDLSVYWYQQSLDQGLQFLIQYYNGEERAKGNILERFSAQQFPDLHSELNLSSLELGDSALYFCASSVGVNSGNTIYFGEGSWLTVV.

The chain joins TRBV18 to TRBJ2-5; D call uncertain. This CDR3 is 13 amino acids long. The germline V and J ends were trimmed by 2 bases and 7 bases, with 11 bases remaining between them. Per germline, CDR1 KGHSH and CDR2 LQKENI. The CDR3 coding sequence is TGTGCCAGCTCACCATCGACGGTCGCGACCCAGTACTTC. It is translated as CASSPSTVATQYF.